This is a list of T cell receptor beta chains from one sample in a study of T cell repertoires in cytomegalovirus infection. MiXCR, applied by TCRdb to the reads, yields one record per CDR3 protein. This sample has about 570,000 distinct CDR3 sequences, with 35% to 50% found just once. What these receptors recognize is not known. The sequencing here drew on cultured PBMCs, taken from culture after CMV antigen stimulation. The receptors derive from a human donor in good health (CMV status not recorded). Some clones in this sample may be carry-over from other donors' samples. Both conserved end residues are part of each CDR3. D genes are given only for firm matches. Clone size appears in some rows only: once, few, many, or a class for an expanded clone.

size | D | length | J | V | DNA | CDR3
many | TRBD2 | 14 | TRBJ2-7 | TRBV7-2 | TGTGCCAGCAGCTTAGGACTAGCGGGAGAAGAGCAGTACTTC | CASSLGLAGEEQYF
- | TRBD1 | 15 | TRBJ2-5 | TRBV12-5 | TGTGCTAGTGGTTTGGAGACAGGGTCGGGCGGGACCCAGTACTTC | CASGLETGSGGTQYF
few | - | 16 | TRBJ1-2 | TRBV12-3/TRBV12-4 | TGTGCCAGCGGCCTGGGGTCCGGGGTTCTTGACTATGGCTACACCTTC | CASGLGSGVLDYGYTF
- | - | 18 | TRBJ2-7 | TRBV19 | TGTGCCAGTAGTATTCGGGCGATGGCTAATACTCGCCGGGGCGAGCAGTACTTC | CASSIRAMANTRRGEQYF
many | TRBD1 | 14 | TRBJ2-5 | TRBV7-2 | TGTGCCAGCAGCCTTGACAGGGTCCAAGAGACCCAGTACTTC | CASSLDRVQETQYF
- | TRBD2 | 15 | TRBJ2-7 | TRBV7-8 | TGTGCCAGCAGCTTAACTAGCGGGGGCCCGGGGGAGCAGTACTTC | CASSLTSGGPGEQYF
- | TRBD2 | 18 | TRBJ2-1 | TRBV5-6 | TGTGCCAGCAGCCCCGGACTAGCGGGGGGACTTTGGAACAATGAGCAGTTCTTC | CASSPGLAGGLWNNEQFF
- | - | 14 | TRBJ2-5 | TRBV20-1 | TGCAGTGCTAGAGGCTGGCAGTACCAAGAGACCCAGTACTTC | CSARGWQYQETQYF
- | TRBD1 | 15 | TRBJ2-1 | TRBV5-5 | TGTGCCAGCAGCAACCGGGACAGGGGTGTGTATGAGCAGTTCTTC | CASSNRDRGVYEQFF
few | - | 16 | TRBJ2-2 | TRBV7-8 | TGTGCCAGCAGCGCGCACAGAGTCTGGAACACCGGGGAGCTGTTTTTT | CASSAHRVWNTGELFF
many | TRBD2 | 16 | TRBJ2-3 | TRBV7-2 | TGTGCCAGCAGCTTAACGGCGGGGGAGTTCACAGATACGCAGTATTTT | CASSLTAGEFTDTQYF
- | TRBD1 | 15 | TRBJ1-5 | TRBV19 | TGTGCCAGTAGTATTGACAGGGGCTGGAATCAGCCCCAGCATTTT | CASSIDRGWNQPQHF
- | TRBD2 | 16 | TRBJ2-1 | TRBV19 | TGTGCCAGTAGTTGGTCTAGCGGGAGCTCCTACAATGAGCAGTTCTTC | CASSWSSGSSYNEQFF
few | - | 14 | TRBJ2-5 | TRBV7-2 | TGTGCCAGCAGCCCGCCTGGAGTTCAAGAGACCCAGTACTTC | CASSPPGVQETQYF
- | - | 15 | TRBJ1-2 | TRBV6-2/TRBV6-3 | TGTGCCAGCAGCCTCCCCCTGGGGCGGTACTATGGCTACACCTTC | CASSLPLGRYYGYTF
- | - | 16 | TRBJ1-1 | TRBV18 | TGTGCCAGCTCACCTGATGGGGGTAATATCCTTTCTGAAGCTTTCTTT | CASSPDGGNILSEAFF
- | - | 17 | TRBJ2-5 | TRBV13 | TGTGCCAGCAGCGTGGGGGGAGGGACAGGTGTTTGGAAGACCCAGTACTTC | CASSVGGGTGVWKTQYF
- | - | 16 | TRBJ2-5 | TRBV11-1 | TGTGCCAGCAGCTTTGGAGTGAGGGGGGCCCTTGAGACCCAGTACTTC | CASSFGVRGALETQYF
- | - | 12 | TRBJ1-2 | TRBV12-3/TRBV12-4 | TGTGCCAGTATCGGGCCTCGCTATGGCTACACCTTC | CASIGPRYGYTF
few | - | 17 | TRBJ1-6 | TRBV11-2 | TGTGCCAGCAGATCCTTAGACTGGGGGGGCTGGAATTCACCCCTCCACTTT | CASRSLDWGGWNSPLHF
few | TRBD2 | 16 | TRBJ2-2 | TRBV19 | TGTGCCAGTAGTGTCACGACTAGCGGGGGACCCGGGGAGCTGTTTTTT | CASSVTTSGGPGELFF
- | - | 11 | TRBJ2-5 | TRBV7-9 | TGTGCCAGCAGCGAAAAATTGATCCCCTACTTC | CASSEKLIPYF
many | - | 13 | TRBJ1-5 | TRBV7-2 | TGTGCCAGCAGCTTAGGGACGGAGCAGCCCCAGCATTTT | CASSLGTEQPQHF
few | TRBD2 | 14 | TRBJ2-7 | TRBV7-9 | TGTGCCAGCACCCTGTTAGCGGGAGCCTACGAGCAGTACTTC | CASTLLAGAYEQYF
- | - | 13 | TRBJ2-7 | TRBV27 | TGTGCCAGCAGTTGGCAGGGCAGCGACGAGCAGTACTTC | CASSWQGSDEQYF
- | TRBD1 | 14 | TRBJ2-1 | TRBV20-1 | TGCAGTGCAGATCAACAGGGGCACTACAATGAGCAGTTCTTC | CSADQQGHYNEQFF
many | TRBD1 | 16 | TRBJ2-4 | TRBV28 | TGTGCCAGCAGCAGAGGACAGGGGCTAGCCAAAAACATTCAGTACTTC | CASSRGQGLAKNIQYF
few | - | 17 | TRBJ1-4 | TRBV11-2 | TGTGCCAGCAGCTCAAACCGAGCGGCTGCAACTAATGAAAAACTGTTTTTT | CASSSNRAAATNEKLFF
few | - | 15 | TRBJ1-5 | TRBV4-1 | TGCGCCAGCAGCCAATTTCTACATCTCTCCCAGCCCCAGCATTTT | CASSQFLHLSQPQHF
- | - | 16 | TRBJ1-2 | TRBV4-1 | TGCGCCAGCAGCCAAGGGGGCAGGGGATGGGGCTATGGCTACACCTTC | CASSQGGRGWGYGYTF
many | - | 17 | TRBJ1-4 | TRBV7-2 | TGTGCCAGCAGCTATCGCGGCGGGGGCAGGGAGGGGGAAAAACTGTTTTTT | CASSYRGGGREGEKLFF
few | TRBD1 | 15 | TRBJ2-2 | TRBV7-9 | TGTGCCAGCAGCTTCTTAACAGGGGGCGACGGGGAGCTGTTTTTT | CASSFLTGGDGELFF
- | - | 14 | TRBJ2-7 | TRBV15 | TGTGCCACCAGCAGAGGTAGGGGTGGATACGAGCAGTACTTC | CATSRGRGGYEQYF
few | TRBD2 | 17 | TRBJ2-7 | TRBV7-2 | TGTGCCAGCAGCTTAGTCTACGGCGGGGGAAATTCCTACGAGCAGTACTTC | CASSLVYGGGNSYEQYF
- | - | 16 | TRBJ2-3 | TRBV6-2/TRBV6-3 | TGTGCCAGCAGTTACTCGAGTTATAGCCTCACAGATACGCAGTATTTT | CASSYSSYSLTDTQYF
- | - | 15 | TRBJ2-3 | TRBV12-3/TRBV12-4 | TGTGCCAGCAGTTTATGGGCTAGCGGCACAGATACGCAGTATTTT | CASSLWASGTDTQYF
- | - | 13 | TRBJ2-3 | TRBV24-1 | TGTGCCACCAGTGACTCCTCCCCAGATACGCAGTATTTT | CATSDSSPDTQYF
- | - | 14 | TRBJ1-3 | TRBV20-1 | TGCAGTGCTAGTGCCAGACCCTCTGGAAACACCATATATTTT | CSASARPSGNTIYF
- | - | 14 | TRBJ2-7 | TRBV25-1 | TGTGCCAGCAGTGAAGGCAGGCGCCCCTACGAGCAGTACTTC | CASSEGRRPYEQYF
- | TRBD2 | 15 | TRBJ2-5 | TRBV7-4 | TGTGCCAGCAGCGGGACGGGGGGTCGCGAGGAGACCCAGTACTTC | CASSGTGGREETQYF
few | - | 13 | TRBJ1-4 | TRBV7-2 | TGTGCCAGCAGGAGGGGAGTCGGGGAAAAACTGTTTTTT | CASRRGVGEKLFF
few | - | 14 | TRBJ1-1 | TRBV7-8 | TGTGCCAGCAGCTTAGGGACCCCCGTGACTGAAGCTTTCTTT | CASSLGTPVTEAFF
- | - | 15 | TRBJ2-7 | TRBV6-6 | TGTGCCAGCAGTCGGGATGCCGGGGTTTCCTACGAGCAGTACTTC | CASSRDAGVSYEQYF
- | TRBD2 | 17 | TRBJ2-1 | TRBV5-1 | TGCGCCAGCAGCTTGGGGGCCCGGACTAGCGAGGGGAATGAGCGGTTCTTC | CASSLGARTSEGNERFF
few | - | 14 | TRBJ1-5 | TRBV7-9 | TGTGCCAGCAGCGTCAGCGATAACAATCAGCCCCAGCATTTT | CASSVSDNNQPQHF
- | - | 18 | TRBJ1-4 | TRBV6-1 | TGTGCCAGCAGTGGCCGGGACCCCAGAACGGGAACTAATGAAAAACTGTTTTTT | CASSGRDPRTGTNEKLFF
few | - | 13 | TRBJ2-3 | TRBV2 | TGTGCCAGCAGTGCGGGGGGCACAGATACGCAGTATTTT | CASSAGGTDTQYF
- | TRBD1 | 17 | TRBJ2-5 | TRBV6-2/TRBV6-3 | TGTGCCAGCAGTTACTCGAGAGCCAGGGGGAAGGGCGAGACCCAGTACTTC | CASSYSRARGKGETQYF